This TCR beta chain comes out of a study of blood T cell repertoires in COVID-19. Original data processing: Nucleated cell number was recorded as an estimate derived from reference gene primer amplification. Measured with immunoSEQ multiplex PCR; TCRdb has only the in-frame clones, and not every one. V and J calls and clone size are those listed in that table; D and trimming were worked out from the DNA. The table includes 490,000 or so clones, more than 85% detected once. This TCR derives from a woman aged 55 to 70 who had recovered from COVID-19. Sequenced material: PBMCs or T cells enriched from blood (not recorded which).

CDR3 coding DNA: TGTGCCACCAGTGACGCCAGGGCAACCAACAATGAGCAGTTCTTC. This codes for CATSDARATNNEQFF. The V call is TRBV24-1, the J call TRBJ2-1; D might be TRBD1 (5 bases). Germline V CDR1 and CDR2: KGHDR, SFDVKD. Trimming removed 4 bases from V and 5 bases from J, with 14 bases in between. CDR3 length: 15 residues.